This is a list of T cell receptor beta chains from one sample in a study of beta chain features in type 1 diabetes. The assay was immunoSEQ multiplex PCR, and TCRdb's table has in-frame clones only and misses some. The sample holds some 640,000 clones, around 15% seen once. The sample was naive CD4+ T cells from blood. These TCRs come from a man between 18 and 29 years old with type 1 diabetes. Each CDR3 is given with its conserved first and last residue.

j_gene | v_gene | CDR3aa
TRBJ2-1 | TRBV4-2 | CASSQDVRQGDEQFF
TRBJ2-5 | TRBV5-4 | CASSFGGRQETQYF
TRBJ2-3 | TRBV5-4 | CASTLTSGRDGDTQYF
TRBJ1-4 | TRBV30 | CAWRMGDSKKEKLFF
TRBJ1-4 | TRBV5-1 | CASSLDIPTNEKLFF
TRBJ1-1 | TRBV6-1 | CASSEASGALNTEAFF
TRBJ2-5 | TRBV5-1 | CASSPGTQQETQYF
TRBJ2-1 | TRBV18 | CASSPGQIEEQFF
TRBJ1-2 | TRBV25-1 | CASLEEQGDYGYTF
TRBJ2-1 | TRBV4-3 | CASSQGPDRVYNEQFF
TRBJ2-3 | TRBV25-1 | CATSPIGEYTDTQYF
TRBJ2-2 | TRBV5-4 | CASTQASGLNTGELFF
TRBJ2-3 | TRBV9 | CASSVVYGTDTQYF
TRBJ1-2 | TRBV29-1 | CSVEDLADRRGYTF
TRBJ1-5 | TRBV6-4 | CASSDFAGSNQPQHF
TRBJ2-1 | TRBV9 | CASSVRIGAHEQFF
TRBJ2-5 | TRBV29-1 | CSTIPPGGQETQYF
TRBJ2-7 | TRBV25-1 | CASSEGTGDYEQYF
TRBJ1-1 | TRBV7-9 | CASTSSSRGEAFF
TRBJ2-2 | TRBV7-2 | CASSFNSGGAPFF
TRBJ2-5 | TRBV7-2 | CASSLAVGAETQYF
TRBJ1-1 | TRBV15 | CATSKGGNTEAFF
TRBJ2-1 | TRBV5-1 | CASSMGQGAYNEQFF
TRBJ1-1 | TRBV27 | CASIGRGAMNTEAFF
TRBJ1-1 | TRBV6-5 | CASSYRSHGANTEAFF
TRBJ2-3 | TRBV18 | CAGGSGTDTQYF
TRBJ2-3 | TRBV7-2 | CASSPRRRSTDTQYF
TRBJ2-4 | TRBV6-1 | CASNGEMSHIQYF
TRBJ1-5 | TRBV19 | CASSTTGAANQPQHF
TRBJ2-1 | TRBV5-1 | CASSLGWGSSYNEQFF
TRBJ2-1 | TRBV7-2 | CASSLVNGGQGLVF
TRBJ2-5 | TRBV7-9 | CASSFTDPGQGEETQYF
TRBJ2-7 | TRBV6-1 | CASAGDSYEQYF
TRBJ2-3 | TRBV7-2 | CASSFISSTDTQYF